Shown below are 27 T cell receptor beta chains from a single sample sequenced in a study of blood T cell repertoires in COVID-19. This table comes from immunoSEQ multiplex PCR, and its TCRdb copy is limited to in-frame clones, with some not included. Found here are 110,000 to 150,000 clones, 65% to 85% of them singletons; the top ten hold about 8%. Sequencing was carried out using peripheral blood. The receptors derive from a human donor in a cohort sampled during active COVID-19.

The chain links TRBV28 to TRBJ2-7; a possible D gene is TRBD2 (7 bases). Germline lookup yields CDR1 MDHEN and CDR2 SYDVKM. V was trimmed by 2 bases and J by 6 bases, leaving 11 bases between them. CDR3 size: 13 residues. The chain's CDR3 is CASSLDGGREQYF. CDR3 in DNA: TGTGCCAGCAGTTTAGACGGGGGGCGCGAGCAGTACTTC.

The J gene is TRBJ2-3, the V gene TRBV6-4; a weak D match, TRBD1 (6 bases). Germline V gene sequence: CDR1 MRHNA, CDR2 SNTAGT. V shed 6 bases and J shed 1 base, with 14 bases lying between them. There are 15 residues in the CDR3. The DNA for the CDR3 is TGTGCCAGCAGCGCCGTGGCAGGGGGCACAGATACGCAGTATTTT. Translated, it gives CASSAVAGGTDTQYF.

The chain carries TRBV14 and TRBJ1-1; D unresolved. CDR1 is SGHDN, CDR2 FVKESK, per germline. V lost 1 base, J lost 5 bases, and 8 bases lay in between. The CDR3 contains 13 residues. The CDR3 region is CASSQVPVTEAFF. The DNA for the CDR3 is TGTGCCAGCAGCCAAGTCCCGGTGACTGAAGCTTTCTTT.

The V call is TRBV6-5, the J call TRBJ2-2, with 9 nucleotides matching TRBD1. The CDR3 is made up of 14 amino acids. J lost 7 bases, V lost 4 bases, and 4 bases had no gene match. CDR1 and CDR2 (germline): MNHEY, SVGAGI. Here the CDR3 DNA reads TGTGCCAGCAGTTGGGACAGGGCAATCGGGGAGCTGTTTTTT. Amino acid sequence: CASSWDRAIGELFF.

The chain joins TRBV19 to TRBJ1-5; D call uncertain. The CDR3 has 15 residues. V shed 6 bases and J shed 9 bases, with 21 bases lying between them. CDR1 and CDR2 from the germline V gene are LNHDA and SQIVND (reference sequence). CDR3 nucleotides: TGTGCCAGTAGCCGGCCAGACAAAGGTCCTCGGCCCCAGCATTTT. Translation: CASSRPDKGPRPQHF. The full variable domain, rest sourced from reference TRBV19 and TRBJ1-5, is DGGITQSPKYLFRKEGQNVTLSCEQNLNHDAMYWYRQDPGQGLRLIYYSQIVNDFQKGDIAEGYSVSREKKESFPLTVTSAQKNPTAFYLCASSRPDKGPRPQHFGDGTRLSIL.

The chain is built from TRBV19 and TRBJ2-1; D not certain. Germline V gene lookup returns CDR1 LNHDA and CDR2 SQIVND (reference sequence). V was shortened by 2 bases and J by 0 bases, with 11 bases between the two germline ends. The CDR3 totals 16 residues. As DNA, the CDR3 is TGTGCCAGTAGTATACCTGGCGGCCCCTCCTACAATGAGCAGTTCTTC. It encodes CASSIPGGPSYNEQFF.

The chain's CDR3 is CASSYRQGMTQYF. The CDR3, as DNA: TGTGCCAGCAGTTACCGACAGGGGATGACCCAGTACTTC. This sequence joins TRBV6-2 or TRBV6-3 and TRBJ2-5; 8 bases map to TRBD1. Germline CDR1 and CDR2: MNHEY and SVGEGT. This CDR3 contains 13 residues. V lost 2 bases to trimming and J lost 7 bases; unmatched junction nucleotides: 3.

The chain couples TRBV7-2 to TRBJ1-6; maybe TRBD1 (5 bases). Germline CDR1 SGHTA, CDR2 FQGNSA. The CDR3 length is 16 residues. The germline V and J ends were trimmed by 4 bases and 6 bases, with 16 bases remaining between them. This chain's CDR3 is CASSSAPGWANSPLHF. For the CDR3, the DNA is TGTGCCAGCAGCTCTGCCCCAGGGTGGGCTAATTCACCCCTCCACTTT.

This clone was found a few times. The chain uses TRBV4-1 and TRBJ2-7; 7 bases fit TRBD2. This CDR3 has 17 residues. Germline V gives CDR1 MGHRA, CDR2 YSYEKL. V lost 0 bases and J lost 0; bases outside the gene matches: 8. CDR3 sequence: CASSQDLDSGNSYEQYF. In DNA form, the CDR3 reads TGCGCCAGCAGCCAAGATCTAGACAGCGGGAACTCCTACGAGCAGTACTTC.

This clone came up once. V usage is TRBV6-5 and J usage is TRBJ2-2; 9 bases are shared with TRBD2. This CDR3 has 15 amino acids. J gave up 6 bases and V 7 bases, and 9 bases lay outside the gene matches. Germline loops: CDR1 MNHEY, CDR2 SVGAGI. The CDR3 DNA reads as TGTGCCAGCACCTTTAGCGGGGGCGCGGCCGGGGAGCTGTTTTTT. Encoded protein: CASTFSGGAAGELFF.

The chain links TRBV5-6 to TRBJ2-2; 8 bases align to TRBD2. The germline V gene encodes CDR1 SGHDT and CDR2 YYEEEE. The junction had 6 bases not matched to a gene; V was cut back by 1 base and J by 7 bases. This CDR3 is built from 15 residues. CDR3 protein: CASSLLSGVFGELFF. The CDR3 bases are TGTGCCAGCAGCTTGCTTAGCGGGGTTTTCGGGGAGCTGTTTTTT. The complete variable domain, with remaining parts taken from reference TRBV5-6 and TRBJ2-2, reads DAGVTQSPTHLIKTRGQQVTLRCSPKSGHDTVSWYQQALGQGPQFIFQYYEEEERQRGNFPDRFSGHQFPNYSSELNVNALLLGDSALYLCASSLLSGVFGELFFGEGSRLTVL.

The chain joins TRBV5-1 to TRBJ2-5; 7 bases are a match to TRBD2. CDR1 and CDR2 from the germline V gene are SGHRS and YFSETQ. The CDR3 totals 14 residues. Unmatched junction bases numbered 4, after V lost 2 bases and J lost 3 bases. The CDR3 loop reads CASSLAGQKETQYF. The CDR3 DNA is TGCGCCAGCAGCTTAGCGGGGCAAAAAGAGACCCAGTACTTC.

The rearrangement links TRBV28 to TRBJ1-4, with D possibly matching TRBD1 (5 bases). V was trimmed by 5 bases and J by 3 bases, leaving 13 bases between them. This CDR3 has 15 amino acids. The germline gives CDR1 MDHEN, CDR2 SYDVKM. The CDR3 here is CASSPVTVSNEKLFF. In nucleotides, the CDR3 is TGTGCCAGCAGTCCTGTGACAGTATCTAATGAAAAACTGTTTTTT.

V and J are TRBV28 and TRBJ1-2, with 7 bases aligning to TRBD1. The CDR3 has 13 amino acids. J was trimmed by 14 bases and V by 4 bases; bases with no gene match: 13. Germline lookup yields CDR1 MDHEN and CDR2 SYDVKM. In nucleotides, the CDR3 is TGTGCCAGCAGTTCCCAATCGACAGGGACCGGGACCTTC. It yields the protein CASSSQSTGTGTF.

The chain joins TRBV6-5 to TRBJ1-2, with 7 bases identical to TRBD1. The length of the CDR3 is 12 residues. V lost 5 bases to trimming and J lost 8 bases; unmatched junction nucleotides: 5. Per the germline V gene, CDR1 is MNHEY and CDR2 is SVGAGI. CDR3 sequence (DNA): TGTGCCAGCAGTAACAGGGGACGCGGCTACACCTTC. Translation: CASSNRGRGYTF.

This chain uses TRBV3-1 (or the pseudogene TRBV3-2) with TRBJ1-4; tentatively, D is TRBD1 (5 bases). The CDR3 totals 15 residues. Germline CDR1 and CDR2: LGHDT and YNNKEL (reference sequence). Trimming shortened V by 7 bases and J by 2 bases, and 14 bases separated the two germline ends. CDR3 nucleotides: TGTGCCAGCACCATCTTCCCAGGGACTAATGAAAAACTGTTTTTT. This gives the protein CASTIFPGTNEKLFF.

This chain links TRBV29-1 with TRBJ2-1; possibly TRBD1 for D (6 bases). Trimming removed 6 bases at V and 10 bases at J, with 34 bases between. Germline CDR1 SQVTM, CDR2 ANQGSEA. The CDR3 extends over 18 amino acids. CDR3 protein: CSVGERGQTRYPREEQFF. The CDR3 nucleotides are TGCAGCGTCGGCGAAAGAGGACAGACCCGGTATCCCCGTGAGGAGCAGTTCTTC.

The chain carries TRBV18 and TRBJ2-2; D is possibly TRBD1 (5 bases). Germline V gene sequence: CDR1 KGHSH, CDR2 LQKENI. V shed 3 bases and J shed 6 bases, with 8 bases lying between them. The CDR3 is 13 amino acids. CDR3 region: CASSPGQAGELFF. The CDR3 nucleotides are TGTGCCAGCTCACCTGGACAAGCCGGGGAGCTGTTTTTT.

V and J are TRBV5-1 and TRBJ1-1, with TRBD1 matching over 8 bases. CDR1 is SGHRS and CDR2 is YFSETQ in the germline V gene. This CDR3 contains 15 residues. V shed 4 bases and J 4 bases; nucleotides not matched to a gene: 9. The CDR3 nucleotides read TGCGCCAGCAGCATACTGACAGGGGAAGGCACTGAAGCTTTCTTT. It yields the protein CASSILTGEGTEAFF.

The chain carries TRBV10-3 and TRBJ2-7; D might be TRBD2 (5 bases). CDR1 and CDR2 from the germline V gene are ENHRY and SYGVKD. V lost 3 bases to trimming and J lost 3 bases, with 12 bases between them. There are 14 residues in the CDR3. The CDR3 is CAISERGIDYEQYF. The CDR3 nucleotides read TGTGCCATCAGTGAAAGAGGGATTGACTACGAGCAGTACTTC.

As concerns this clone: This specimen includes other DNA sequences encoding the same CDR3. This chain connects TRBV5-4 to TRBJ2-5; 7 positions match TRBD2. CDR3 size: 13 residues. V shed 1 base and J 5 bases; nucleotides not matched to a gene: 2. Germline V gene sequence: CDR1 SGHNT, CDR2 YYREEE (reference sequence). The CDR3: CASSLRGGETQYF. The CDR3 DNA reads TGTGCCAGCAGCTTGCGGGGAGGGGAGACCCAGTACTTC.

This clone was seen a handful of times. This chain joins TRBV5-1 and TRBJ1-2; D is possibly TRBD1 (5 bases). V was trimmed by 4 bases and J by 9 bases, leaving 16 bases between them. Germline-derived CDR1 and CDR2 are SGHRS and YFSETQ. The CDR3 is 13 amino acids. CDR3 amino acids: CASSPRGPSSYTF. As DNA, the CDR3 is TGCGCCAGCAGCCCAAGGGGCCCCTCGAGCTACACCTTC.

This sequence joins TRBV18 and TRBJ1-6; D remains ambiguous. Trimming left V 3 bases short and J 3 bases short, with 15 bases between. The CDR3 consists of 17 residues. Per germline, CDR1 KGHSH and CDR2 LQKENI. CDR3 residues: CASSPPRGSLYNSPLHF. Written as DNA, the CDR3 is TGTGCCAGCTCACCGCCCCGAGGCTCCCTCTATAATTCACCCCTCCACTTT.

This clone was recorded once. V is TRBV7-3 and J is TRBJ2-2; 13 nucleotides agree with TRBD2. Germline CDR1 is SGHTA and CDR2 is FQGTGA. With V trimmed by 5 bases and J by 5 bases, 8 bases remained unmatched. This CDR3 has 17 amino acids. The CDR3 loop reads CASSPTSGGPLTGELFF. CDR3 bases: TGTGCCAGCAGCCCGACTAGCGGGGGGCCGTTGACCGGGGAGCTGTTTTTT.

This chain uses TRBV24-1 with TRBJ2-3; 11 bases are a match to TRBD1. Germline CDR1 reads KGHDR; CDR2 reads SFDVKD. V dropped 3 bases and J dropped 4; count of bases not matched to a gene: 8. The CDR3 totals 17 residues. CDR3 loop: CATSDPRDRGWPDTQYF. The CDR3 DNA sequence: TGTGCCACCAGTGATCCCCGGGACAGGGGGTGGCCAGATACGCAGTATTTT.

V is TRBV3-1 (or the pseudogene TRBV3-2) and J is TRBJ1-2; D unclear. Between the trimmed V and J ends, which lost 4 bases and 3 bases, there was a span of 9 bases. CDR1 and CDR2 (germline): LGHDT, YNNKEL (reference sequence). The CDR3 length is 13 residues. The CDR3 loop reads CASSRQFYYGYTF. In nucleotides, the CDR3 is TGTGCCAGCAGCCGTCAGTTTTACTATGGCTACACCTTC.

Here the CDR3 reads CASSPGGQGSYGYTF. The CDR3 DNA is TGTGCCAGCAGCCCAGGGGGACAGGGGTCATATGGCTACACCTTC. The chain couples TRBV7-9 to TRBJ1-2, with 10 bases fitting TRBD1. Germline assignment: CDR1 SEHNR and CDR2 FQNEAQ (reference sequence). Trimming took 5 bases from V and 5 from J; bases not matched to a gene: 8. The CDR3 consists of 15 residues.